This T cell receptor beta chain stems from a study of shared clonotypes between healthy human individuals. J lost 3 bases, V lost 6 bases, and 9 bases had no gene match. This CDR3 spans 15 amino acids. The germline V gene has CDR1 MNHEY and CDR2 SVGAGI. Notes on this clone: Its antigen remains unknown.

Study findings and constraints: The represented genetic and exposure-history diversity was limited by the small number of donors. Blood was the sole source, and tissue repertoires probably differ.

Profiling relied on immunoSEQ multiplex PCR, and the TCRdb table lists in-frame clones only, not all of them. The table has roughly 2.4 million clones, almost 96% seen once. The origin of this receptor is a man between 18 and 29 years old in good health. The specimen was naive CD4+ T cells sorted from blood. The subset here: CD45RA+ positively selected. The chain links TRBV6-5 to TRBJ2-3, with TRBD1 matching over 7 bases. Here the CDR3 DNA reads TGTGCCAGCAGAAAAGGGACAGTGGGAACAGATACGCAGTATTTT. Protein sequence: CASRKGTVGTDTQYF.